This passage covers 27 T cell receptor beta chains from one sample sequenced in a study of blood T cell repertoires in COVID-19 (dated by TCRdb to about 2020). Library preparation employed the immunoSEQ multiplex PCR assay. Here the immuneACCESS table is served through TCRdb, limited to in-frame sequences with V and J called. Missing clones are a known gap in these copies; in checked studies unresolved V genes cover under half, and the rest lacks a known reason. The sample profile shows about 270,000 clones; roughly 93% of them were found once. About 2% of the sample is in the top ten clones. The sequenced sample was PBMCs or T cells enriched from blood (not recorded which). These receptors all come from a woman aged 40-49 years with acute COVID-19.

The genes are TRBV10-1 and TRBJ1-5, with D perhaps TRBD1 (5 bases). V gave up 3 bases and J gave up 9 bases, with 24 bases separating them. This CDR3 comprises 17 residues. Germline V gene lookup returns CDR1 WNHNN and CDR2 SYGVQD (reference sequence). The CDR3 region is CASSDFGWCPRVWPQHF. The CDR3 DNA reads TGCGCCAGCAGTGACTTCGGGTGGTGCCCCAGGGTTTGGCCCCAGCATTTT.

J is TRBJ1-6 and V is TRBV27; D uncertain. The germline V and J ends were trimmed by 6 bases and 7 bases, with 22 bases remaining between them. The V gene's germline CDR1 is MNHEY and CDR2 SMNVEV (reference sequence). The CDR3 runs 17 residues. CDR3 sequence: CASRSEGLERYNSPLHF. Here the CDR3 DNA reads TGTGCCAGCAGGAGCGAGGGTCTTGAACGTTACAATTCACCCCTCCACTTT.

The V gene is TRBV29-1, the J gene TRBJ1-2; weak D call: TRBD1 (6 bases). The CDR3 sequence is 14 residues long. Trimming removed 7 bases at V and 7 bases at J, with 22 bases between. The germline V gene encodes CDR1 SQVTM and CDR2 ANQGSEA. The CDR3 bases are TGCAGCGCCGGAGGTGGGGCCCGAGGGGGTGGCTACACCTTC. Its translation: CSAGGGARGGGYTF.

J is TRBJ2-7 and V is TRBV7-6; D gene ambiguous. Germline V gene data show CDR1 as SGHVS and CDR2 as FNYEAQ. Trimming stripped 6 bases from V and 2 bases from J, with 17 bases between. The CDR3 is made up of 15 amino acids. In nucleotides, the CDR3 is TGTGCCAGCAGAAAATATTCCTTTGGCACCTACGAGCAGTACTTC. Amino acids: CASRKYSFGTYEQYF.

V is TRBV2 and J is TRBJ1-1; D unresolved. V gave up 8 bases and J gave up 8 bases, with 15 bases separating them. Germline V gives CDR1 SNHLY, CDR2 FYNNEI. The CDR3 runs 12 residues. The CDR3 here is CASRGSTGEAFF. DNA of the CDR3: TGTGCCAGCCGAGGCAGCACGGGAGAAGCTTTCTTT.

This clone was observed a handful of times. The J gene is TRBJ2-2, the V gene TRBV11-2, with 7 nucleotides matching TRBD1. Germline CDR1 SGHAT, CDR2 FQNNGV. With V trimmed by 10 bases and J by 0 bases, 14 bases remained unmatched. The CDR3 has 17 amino acids. CDR3 bases: TGTGCCATCCCGGGACAGTCCTTTCGGTCGAACACCGGGGAGCTGTTTTTT. Protein sequence: CAIPGQSFRSNTGELFF. The full variable domain, rest sourced from reference TRBV11-2 and TRBJ2-2, is EAGVAQSPRYKIIEKRQSVAFWCNPISGHATLYWYQQILGQGPKLLIQFQNNGVVDDSQLPKDRFSAERLKGVDSTLKIQPAKLEDSAVYLCAIPGQSFRSNTGELFFGEGSRLTVL.

The chain joins TRBV7-6 to TRBJ2-7, with unresolved D. Germline assignment: CDR1 SGHVS and CDR2 FNYEAQ. V shed 1 base and J shed 6 bases, with 13 bases lying between them. This CDR3 has 14 amino acids. CDR3 in DNA: TGTGCCAGCAGCTTAGATTTTGAAGCGAGCGAGCAGTACTTC. This gives the protein CASSLDFEASEQYF.

J is TRBJ2-7 and V is TRBV6-2 or TRBV6-3, with 13 bases matching TRBD2. The junction had 12 bases not matched to a gene; V was cut back by 7 bases and J by 3 bases. From germline, CDR1 is MNHEY and CDR2 SVGEGT. This CDR3 is 17 amino acids long. The DNA for the CDR3 is TGTGCCAGCACCCCGTCCGGACTAGCGGGAGAGTTCTACGAGCAGTACTTC. This codes for CASTPSGLAGEFYEQYF.

As DNA, the CDR3 is TGTGCCTGGAGTACGCCAGCGGGAGGGCCGAGATACAATGAGCAGTTCTTC. It specifies CAWSTPAGGPRYNEQFF. The V and J genes are TRBV30 and TRBJ2-1; TRBD2 matches 10 bases. J lost 4 bases, V lost 2 bases, and 11 bases had no gene match. The V gene's germline CDR1 is GTSNPN and CDR2 SVGIG (reference sequence). The CDR3 is 17 amino acids.

This clone was detected only once. The rearrangement links TRBV6-5 to TRBJ2-3; no reliable D call. Trimming took off 0 bases at V and 6 bases at J, with 13 bases between the two ends. Germline CDR1 is MNHEY and CDR2 is SVGAGI. The length of the CDR3 is 15 residues. The CDR3 reads CASSYSYPRGDTQYF. The CDR3 nucleotides read TGTGCCAGCAGTTACTCCTACCCGAGAGGTGATACGCAGTATTTT.

This chain links TRBV6-2 or TRBV6-3 with TRBJ2-1; D ambiguous. The V gene lost 2 bases and the J gene lost 4 bases, with 12 bases spanning the gap. The CDR3 totals 15 residues. The germline gives CDR1 MNHEY, CDR2 SVGEGT. The chain's CDR3 is CASSYRDLRYNEQFF. The DNA of the CDR3 is TGTGCCAGCAGTTACCGAGACTTAAGATACAATGAGCAGTTCTTC.

This clone has just a few counts. The V and J genes are TRBV20-1 and TRBJ1-3; D not certain. The V gene lost 3 bases and the J gene lost 0 bases, with 12 bases spanning the gap. The CDR3 spans 15 residues. Germline V gives CDR1 DFQATT, CDR2 SNEGSKA (reference sequence). CDR3: CSASSRLISGNTIYF. CDR3 DNA sequence: TGCAGTGCTAGTTCCAGGCTGATCTCTGGAAACACCATATATTTT.

V and J are TRBV5-1 and TRBJ2-6; 8 nucleotides agree with TRBD2. Germline CDR1 is SGHRS and CDR2 is YFSETQ. Germline trimming cut 2 bases from V and 4 bases from J; bases unmatched to any gene: 2. This CDR3 region has 15 residues. The CDR3 here is CASSFGGAGANVLTF. CDR3 nucleotide sequence: TGCGCCAGCAGCTTCGGGGGGGCCGGGGCCAACGTCCTGACTTTC.

This chain links TRBV28 with TRBJ1-5, with TRBD1 matching 8 bases. This CDR3 comprises 15 residues. The junction had 5 bases not matched to a gene; V was cut back by 3 bases and J by 4 bases. Germline V gene sequence: CDR1 MDHEN, CDR2 SYDVKM. The CDR3: CASSLQGARNQPQHF. DNA for the CDR3: TGTGCCAGCAGTTTGCAGGGGGCGCGAAATCAGCCCCAGCATTTT.

The genes are TRBV2 and TRBJ1-3, with TRBD1 matching 7 bases. V was pared by 4 bases and J by 0 bases, with 3 bases of the junction left unmatched. There are 15 residues in the CDR3. The germline V gene has CDR1 SNHLY and CDR2 FYNNEI. CDR3 DNA sequence: TGTGCCAGCAGTGTACAGGGGTACTCTGGAAACACCATATATTTT. Translation gives CASSVQGYSGNTIYF.

This sequence joins TRBV2 and TRBJ1-5; D uncertain. V was trimmed by 6 bases and J by 4 bases, leaving 10 bases between them. Germline lookup yields CDR1 SNHLY and CDR2 FYNNEI. The CDR3 has 13 amino acids. The CDR3 spells CASRFGLNQPQHF. As DNA, the CDR3 is TGTGCCAGCAGGTTCGGGTTAAATCAGCCCCAGCATTTT.

The rearrangement links TRBV7-9 to TRBJ1-6; maybe TRBD1 (5 bases). V lost 3 bases and J lost 9, with 9 bases in between. Germline-derived CDR1 and CDR2 are SEHNR and FQNEAQ (reference sequence). The CDR3 is made up of 13 amino acids. The CDR3 bases are TGTGCCAGCAGCTTTACAGGCTCTTCACCCCTCCACTTT. Residues: CASSFTGSSPLHF.

The chain recombines TRBV5-1 with TRBJ2-5; a weak D match, TRBD1 (5 bases). The CDR3 has 15 amino acids. V gave up 4 bases and J gave up 2 bases, with 15 bases separating them. CDR1 and CDR2 (germline): SGHRS, YFSETQ. Here the CDR3 DNA reads TGCGCCAGCAGCCAGACAAGGACACCACAAGAGACCCAGTACTTC. Its translation is CASSQTRTPQETQYF.

The rearrangement joins TRBV6-1 to TRBJ2-7, with 7 bases identical to TRBD1. The CDR3 runs 13 residues. V shed 3 bases, J shed 7 bases, and the junction held 6 bases outside the gene matches. CDR1 and CDR2 (germline): MNHNS, SASEGT. CDR3 sequence reads: CASSDRGLREQYF. Here the CDR3 DNA reads TGTGCCAGCAGTGATAGGGGGCTACGGGAGCAGTACTTC.

This clone was observed a handful of times. This chain uses TRBV19 with TRBJ2-1, with 11 nucleotides matching TRBD1. The CDR3 covers 17 residues. Germline V CDR1 and CDR2: LNHDA, SQIVND (reference sequence). J gave up 6 bases and V 3 bases, and 10 bases lay outside the gene matches. The CDR3 bases are TGTGCCAGTAGTATTTCGTATTGGGACAGGGGGTTCAATGAGCAGTTCTTC. Protein product: CASSISYWDRGFNEQFF.

J is TRBJ1-5 and V is TRBV5-5; D ambiguous. The length of the CDR3 is 13 residues. Germline loops: CDR1 SGHKS, CDR2 YYEKEE (reference sequence). V lost 1 base, J lost 4 bases, and 6 bases lay in between. CDR3 nucleotide sequence: TGTGCCAGCAGCTTGTATCTAAATCAGCCCCAGCATTTT. This gives the protein CASSLYLNQPQHF.

The chain couples TRBV15 to TRBJ1-5; 8 bases agree with TRBD1. V dropped 6 bases and J dropped 7; count of bases not matched to a gene: 8. Germline V CDR1 and CDR2: LNHNV, YYDKDF (reference sequence). The length of the CDR3 is 14 residues. The CDR3 spells CATRPPGGGQPQHF. CDR3 bases: TGTGCCACCAGACCCCCAGGGGGCGGACAGCCCCAGCATTTT.

The V call is TRBV28, the J call TRBJ1-5; 8 nucleotides agree with TRBD1. V lost 6 bases, J lost 4 bases, and 5 bases stayed unmatched. Germline CDR1 reads MDHEN; CDR2 reads SYDVKM. The CDR3 has 14 residues. The CDR3 sequence is CASRPRQGNQPQHF. The DNA of the CDR3 is TGTGCCAGCAGGCCCCGACAGGGGAATCAGCCCCAGCATTTT.

The CDR3 DNA follows: TGTGCCAGCAGCAAAGGGAGCGGTTACAATGAGCAGTTCTTC. Protein sequence: CASSKGSGYNEQFF. This chain links TRBV13 with TRBJ2-1; D is possibly TRBD2 (5 bases). Germline V gene sequence: CDR1 PRHDT, CDR2 FYEKMQ (reference sequence). The V and J ends lost 5 bases and 4 bases respectively, with 12 bases between them. This CDR3 comprises 14 residues.

The chain has TRBV5-1 and TRBJ1-4; no firm D call. V dropped 4 bases and J dropped 4 bases, with 11 bases sitting between them. The CDR3 is 14 residues long. Germline loops: CDR1 SGHRS, CDR2 YFSETQ. Here the CDR3 reads CASSSKGGNEKLFF. The CDR3, as DNA: TGCGCCAGCAGCAGCAAGGGAGGTAATGAAAAACTGTTTTTT.

This sequence joins TRBV5-6 and TRBJ1-6, with D maybe TRBD1 (5 bases). The germline V and J ends were trimmed by 4 bases and 7 bases, with 9 bases remaining between them. The CDR3 spans 13 residues. The germline gives CDR1 SGHDT, CDR2 YYEEEE. In nucleotides, the CDR3 is TGTGCCAGCAGCCCCCGACAGAATTCACCCCTCCACTTT. This translates into CASSPRQNSPLHF. The variable domain in full, completed from reference TRBV5-6 and TRBJ1-6, reads DAGVTQSPTHLIKTRGQQVTLRCSPKSGHDTVSWYQQALGQGPQFIFQYYEEEERQRGNFPDRFSGHQFPNYSSELNVNALLLGDSALYLCASSPRQNSPLHFGNGTRLTVT.

The rearrangement links TRBV6-2 or TRBV6-3 to TRBJ1-5, with 10 bases that match TRBD1. Per germline, CDR1 MNHEY and CDR2 SVGEGT. Unmatched junction bases numbered 6, after V lost 4 bases and J lost 3 bases. The CDR3 sequence is 16 residues long. CDR3 in amino acids: CASSSVTGGINQPQHF. In DNA, the CDR3 is TGTGCCAGCAGTTCAGTGACAGGGGGCATCAATCAGCCCCAGCATTTT.